This TCR beta chain derives from a study of T cell responses to AZD1222 COVID-19 vaccine. Study-level points and caveats: Clonal diversity was possibly underestimated, and white British individuals and females predominated among donors. The number of AZD1222 recipients seropositive at baseline was only five or six. The study reported that nearly half of spike-specific TCRs target unmutated variant regions. Spike was spanned by vaccine-associated CD4 TCRs, with dominance at 160-218 and 743-854.

On this clone itself: Its matching antigen is unknown.

The protocol was immunoSEQ multiplex PCR, while the TCRdb copy is restricted to in-frame clones and leaves out a portion. The sample has 95,000 to 150,000 clones, approximately 94% seen once; the top ten hold approximately 5.1%. Per the germline V gene, CDR1 is LNHDA and CDR2 is SQIVND (reference sequence). This CDR3 is 16 amino acids long. Trimming removed 1 base at V and 0 bases at J, with 7 bases between. Sequencing used peripheral blood, obtained 28 days after the second AZD1222 dose. The TCR was taken from an adult who received the AZD1222 COVID-19 vaccine. The rearrangement links TRBV19 to TRBJ1-6; D not certain. The CDR3 loop is CASSIAPSSYNSPLHF. The CDR3 DNA is TGTGCCAGTAGTATAGCGCCGAGCTCCTATAATTCACCCCTCCACTTT.